Listed below are T cell receptor beta chains from one sample, sequenced in a study of post-analysis software for immune sequencing data. TCRdb fed the PCR reads into MiXCR, producing one record per CDR3 protein. The table shows about 760,000 distinct CDR3 sequences, with 30% occurring only once. The sample consisted of blood. The receptors shown here come from a girl aged 10-17 years with multiple sclerosis. CDR3s include the opening cysteine and the closing phenylalanine or tryptophan. Fields, in order: D gene, clone size, V gene, J gene, CDR3 protein, CDR3 DNA. The D gene is left open where the match is weak. Rows may omit the clone size; those that give it use once, few, many or a size class.

d_call: NA
clone_size: NA
v_call: TRBV20-1
j_call: TRBJ2-1
cdr3_aa: CSAGARVGNEQFF
cdr3_nt: TGCAGTGCTGGGGCCAGGGTGGGGAATGAGCAGTTCTTC

d_call: TRBD2
clone_size: NA
v_call: TRBV3-1
j_call: TRBJ2-1
cdr3_aa: CASSQDRGEGSYNEQFF
cdr3_nt: TGTGCCAGCAGCCAAGATCGCGGGGAGGGCTCCTACAATGAGCAGTTCTTC

d_call: NA
clone_size: NA
v_call: TRBV6-2/TRBV6-3
j_call: TRBJ2-3
cdr3_aa: CASKDGTDTQYF
cdr3_nt: TGTGCCAGCAAAGACGGAACAGATACGCAGTATTTT

d_call: NA
clone_size: NA
v_call: TRBV15
j_call: TRBJ2-3
cdr3_aa: CATSSLDRWDTQYF
cdr3_nt: TGTGCCACCAGCAGCCTAGACCGTTGGGATACGCAGTATTTT

d_call: NA
clone_size: NA
v_call: TRBV20-1
j_call: TRBJ2-1
cdr3_aa: CSASPRASSYNEQFF
cdr3_nt: TGCAGTGCTAGCCCCCGGGCCAGCTCCTACAATGAGCAGTTCTTC

d_call: NA
clone_size: NA
v_call: TRBV29-1
j_call: TRBJ1-2
cdr3_aa: CSGQVANYGYTF
cdr3_nt: TGCAGCGGACAGGTTGCTAACTATGGCTACACCTTC

d_call: NA
clone_size: few
v_call: TRBV6-5
j_call: TRBJ1-2
cdr3_aa: CASSPAGAPSNYGYTF
cdr3_nt: TGTGCCAGCAGCCCTGCGGGGGCCCCTTCTAACTATGGCTACACCTTC

d_call: NA
clone_size: NA
v_call: TRBV28
j_call: TRBJ2-7
cdr3_aa: CAAESSYEQYF
cdr3_nt: TGTGCCGCGGAGAGCTCCTACGAGCAGTACTTC

d_call: TRBD1
clone_size: NA
v_call: TRBV12-5
j_call: TRBJ1-2
cdr3_aa: CATPGQGPPRDTF
cdr3_nt: TGTGCTACCCCAGGACAGGGGCCTCCTCGGGACACCTTC

d_call: NA
clone_size: few
v_call: TRBV20-1
j_call: TRBJ2-7
cdr3_aa: CSARDLEDGAEINYEQYF
cdr3_nt: TGCAGTGCTAGAGATCTCGAAGATGGGGCAGAGATAAACTACGAGCAGTACTTC

d_call: TRBD1
clone_size: NA
v_call: TRBV7-9
j_call: TRBJ1-6
cdr3_aa: CASSPPGTAYNSPLHF
cdr3_nt: TGTGCCAGCAGCCCCCCCGGGACAGCGTATAATTCACCCCTCCACTTT

d_call: NA
clone_size: few
v_call: TRBV27
j_call: TRBJ2-7
cdr3_aa: CASSLSFRTNAHEQYF
cdr3_nt: TGTGCCAGCAGTTTAAGTTTCCGAACGAACGCCCACGAGCAGTACTTC

d_call: TRBD2
clone_size: NA
v_call: TRBV2
j_call: TRBJ2-1
cdr3_aa: CASSDLGLDRYEQFF
cdr3_nt: TGTGCCAGCAGTGATTTGGGACTAGACCGGTATGAGCAGTTCTTC

d_call: NA
clone_size: few
v_call: TRBV6-1
j_call: TRBJ2-7
cdr3_aa: CAIWTAASYEQYF
cdr3_nt: TGTGCGATTTGGACCGCCGCCTCCTACGAGCAGTACTTC

d_call: NA
clone_size: many
v_call: TRBV12-3/TRBV12-4
j_call: TRBJ2-1
cdr3_aa: CASSSTRIGEQFF
cdr3_nt: TGTGCCAGCAGTTCAACGAGAATAGGGGAGCAGTTCTTC

d_call: NA
clone_size: many
v_call: TRBV6-1
j_call: TRBJ2-1
cdr3_aa: CASSEGRGGSYNEQFF
cdr3_nt: TGTGCCAGCAGTGAAGGTCGGGGTGGCTCCTACAATGAGCAGTTCTTC

d_call: NA
clone_size: NA
v_call: TRBV3-1
j_call: TRBJ2-3
cdr3_aa: CASSQDRSRRSDTQYF
cdr3_nt: TGTGCCAGCAGCCAAGATAGGAGCAGGCGGTCGGATACGCAGTATTTT

d_call: TRBD2
clone_size: few
v_call: TRBV4-3
j_call: TRBJ2-4
cdr3_aa: CASSQNWAGLAGGTKNIQYF
cdr3_nt: TGCGCCAGCAGCCAAAACTGGGCGGGACTAGCGGGAGGAACCAAAAACATTCAGTACTTC

d_call: NA
clone_size: NA
v_call: TRBV3-1
j_call: TRBJ2-1
cdr3_aa: CASSQARPLAHSYNEQFF
cdr3_nt: TGTGCCAGCAGCCAAGCCCGGCCTTTAGCGCACTCCTACAATGAGCAGTTCTTC

d_call: NA
clone_size: few
v_call: TRBV28
j_call: TRBJ2-7
cdr3_aa: CATGSGAGYTYEQYF
cdr3_nt: TGTGCCACCGGAAGTGGGGCAGGCTACACCTACGAGCAGTACTTC

d_call: TRBD2
clone_size: NA
v_call: TRBV10-3
j_call: TRBJ2-3
cdr3_aa: CAISPGLAQPRGAQDTQYF
cdr3_nt: TGTGCCATCAGCCCCGGACTAGCGCAACCGAGGGGGGCCCAAGATACGCAGTATTTT

d_call: NA
clone_size: NA
v_call: TRBV25-1
j_call: TRBJ1-6
cdr3_aa: CASSEYRQYNSPLHF
cdr3_nt: TGTGCCAGCAGTGAATATCGGCAGTATAATTCACCCCTCCACTTT

d_call: TRBD2
clone_size: few
v_call: TRBV20-1
j_call: TRBJ2-3
cdr3_aa: CSAILPGLAGTAGDTQYF
cdr3_nt: TGCAGTGCTATACTACCCGGGCTAGCGGGGACCGCGGGAGATACGCAGTATTTT

d_call: TRBD2
clone_size: NA
v_call: TRBV10-3
j_call: TRBJ2-3
cdr3_aa: CAISERASGSITDTQYF
cdr3_nt: TGTGCCATCAGTGAACGGGCTAGCGGGAGTATCACAGATACGCAGTATTTT

d_call: NA
clone_size: few
v_call: TRBV10-1
j_call: TRBJ2-7
cdr3_aa: CASSGQTTYEQYF
cdr3_nt: TGCGCCAGCAGTGGGCAAACAACCTACGAGCAGTACTTC

d_call: NA
clone_size: NA
v_call: TRBV28
j_call: TRBJ1-2
cdr3_aa: CASSLGLLDYGYTF
cdr3_nt: TGTGCCAGCAGCTTGGGGCTTTTAGACTATGGCTACACCTTC

d_call: NA
clone_size: few
v_call: TRBV5-6
j_call: TRBJ1-2
cdr3_aa: CASSLVGGYDGYTF
cdr3_nt: TGTGCCAGCAGCTTGGTAGGCGGGTATGACGGCTACACCTTC

d_call: NA
clone_size: few
v_call: TRBV7-6
j_call: TRBJ2-7
cdr3_aa: CATRREGYNEQYF
cdr3_nt: TGTGCCACCAGGCGGGAAGGCTACAATGAGCAGTACTTC

d_call: NA
clone_size: few
v_call: TRBV20-1
j_call: TRBJ2-1
cdr3_aa: CSARDFDWTNEQFF
cdr3_nt: TGCAGTGCTAGAGATTTTGACTGGACCAATGAGCAGTTCTTC

d_call: NA
clone_size: NA
v_call: TRBV3-1
j_call: TRBJ1-2
cdr3_aa: CASSQDGVTKNYGYTF
cdr3_nt: TGTGCCAGCAGCCAAGATGGAGTTACGAAGAACTATGGCTACACCTTC

d_call: NA
clone_size: once
v_call: TRBV6-5
j_call: TRBJ1-2
cdr3_aa: CASRRGTGGGYTF
cdr3_nt: TGTGCCAGCAGACGCGGGACGGGAGGGGGCTACACCTTC

d_call: NA
clone_size: few
v_call: TRBV12-3/TRBV12-4
j_call: TRBJ2-2
cdr3_aa: CASSRVGNTGELFF
cdr3_nt: TGTGCCAGCAGTAGGGTAGGGAACACCGGGGAGCTGTTTTTT

d_call: NA
clone_size: many
v_call: TRBV10-3
j_call: TRBJ2-5
cdr3_aa: CAISESATPAGETQYF
cdr3_nt: TGTGCCATCAGTGAGTCTGCGACCCCCGCGGGAGAGACCCAGTACTTC

d_call: NA
clone_size: NA
v_call: TRBV6-6
j_call: TRBJ2-3
cdr3_aa: CASSSLAPNTDTQYF
cdr3_nt: TGTGCCAGCAGTTCCTTAGCTCCGAACACAGATACGCAGTATTTT

d_call: TRBD1
clone_size: NA
v_call: TRBV18
j_call: TRBJ1-1
cdr3_aa: CASSPGQGGTTEAFF
cdr3_nt: TGTGCCAGCTCACCCGGACAGGGTGGGACCACTGAAGCTTTCTTT

d_call: NA
clone_size: few
v_call: TRBV28
j_call: TRBJ1-6
cdr3_aa: CASSERVRVNSPLHF
cdr3_nt: TGTGCCAGCAGCGAACGGGTTAGGGTGAATTCACCCCTCCACTTT

d_call: NA
clone_size: few
v_call: TRBV29-1
j_call: TRBJ2-1
cdr3_aa: CSVDESGPNEQFF
cdr3_nt: TGCAGCGTTGACGAGAGCGGCCCGAATGAGCAGTTCTTC

d_call: NA
clone_size: NA
v_call: TRBV6-2/TRBV6-3
j_call: TRBJ2-3
cdr3_aa: CASPPRDALGDTQYF
cdr3_nt: TGTGCCAGCCCTCCAAGGGACGCGCTTGGAGATACGCAGTATTTT

d_call: NA
clone_size: NA
v_call: TRBV7-6
j_call: TRBJ2-7
cdr3_aa: CASSDRIYNEQYF
cdr3_nt: TGTGCCAGCTCGGACAGAATCTACAATGAGCAGTACTTC

d_call: TRBD2
clone_size: few
v_call: TRBV7-2
j_call: TRBJ2-3
cdr3_aa: CASSPRREYRTDTQYF
cdr3_nt: TGTGCCAGCAGCCCCAGGCGGGAGTATCGCACAGATACGCAGTATTTT

d_call: TRBD1
clone_size: few
v_call: TRBV7-9
j_call: TRBJ1-2
cdr3_aa: CASSLPGGETDGYTF
cdr3_nt: TGTGCCAGCAGCTTACCAGGGGGCGAGACGGATGGCTACACCTTC

d_call: TRBD1
clone_size: NA
v_call: TRBV13
j_call: TRBJ1-1
cdr3_aa: CASSSGTGWGGTEAFF
cdr3_nt: TGTGCCAGCAGCAGTGGGACAGGGTGGGGTGGGACTGAAGCTTTCTTT

d_call: TRBD1
clone_size: few
v_call: TRBV10-2
j_call: TRBJ2-4
cdr3_aa: CASSAYRGTKNIQYF
cdr3_nt: TGCGCCAGCAGTGCCTACAGGGGAACCAAAAACATTCAGTACTTC

d_call: NA
clone_size: NA
v_call: TRBV20-1
j_call: TRBJ1-5
cdr3_aa: CSASPGTPSNQPQHF
cdr3_nt: TGCAGTGCTAGTCCCGGGACTCCAAGCAATCAGCCCCAGCATTTT

d_call: TRBD2
clone_size: once
v_call: TRBV19
j_call: TRBJ2-1
cdr3_aa: CASKRTSGSRETQFF
cdr3_nt: TGTGCCAGTAAAAGGACTAGCGGATCCCGAGAGACCCAGTTCTTC

d_call: NA
clone_size: NA
v_call: TRBV9
j_call: TRBJ1-4
cdr3_aa: CASSTRTSHNEKLFF
cdr3_nt: TGTGCCAGCAGCACCCGAACTAGCCATAATGAAAAACTGTTTTTT

d_call: TRBD2
clone_size: NA
v_call: TRBV7-2
j_call: TRBJ2-7
cdr3_aa: CASTRGTSGRRKSYEQYF
cdr3_nt: TGTGCCAGCACCCGGGGGACTAGCGGGAGAAGGAAGTCCTACGAGCAGTACTTC

d_call: TRBD2
clone_size: NA
v_call: TRBV20-1
j_call: TRBJ2-1
cdr3_aa: CSATAAGGPSYNEQFF
cdr3_nt: TGCAGTGCTACCGCAGCGGGGGGGCCGTCCTACAATGAGCAGTTCTTC

d_call: TRBD1
clone_size: NA
v_call: TRBV6-1
j_call: TRBJ2-5
cdr3_aa: CASRATGAFYNEQYF
cdr3_nt: TGTGCCAGCAGAGCGACAGGGGCGTTCTACAATGAGCAGTACTTC

d_call: NA
clone_size: NA
v_call: TRBV11-2
j_call: TRBJ1-1
cdr3_aa: CASRASYTNTEAFF
cdr3_nt: TGTGCCAGCAGGGCCTCTTATACTAACACTGAAGCTTTCTTT

d_call: TRBD1
clone_size: NA
v_call: TRBV12-3/TRBV12-4
j_call: TRBJ2-7
cdr3_aa: CASSLQTGPYEQYF
cdr3_nt: TGTGCCAGCAGTCTGCAGACAGGGCCCTACGAGCAGTACTTC

d_call: TRBD2
clone_size: NA
v_call: TRBV10-1
j_call: TRBJ2-1
cdr3_aa: CASSESPLTSGSYEQFF
cdr3_nt: TGCGCCAGCAGTGAGTCGCCTTTGACTAGCGGGAGCTATGAGCAGTTCTTC

d_call: NA
clone_size: few
v_call: TRBV7-2
j_call: TRBJ2-3
cdr3_aa: CASSLGYKDTQYF
cdr3_nt: TGTGCCAGCAGTTTGGGGTATAAGGATACGCAGTATTTT

d_call: NA
clone_size: NA
v_call: TRBV14
j_call: TRBJ2-3
cdr3_aa: CASRAGQSYTQYF
cdr3_nt: TGTGCCAGCCGGGCGGGGCAGTCCTATACGCAGTATTTT

d_call: NA
clone_size: NA
v_call: TRBV10-3
j_call: TRBJ1-1
cdr3_aa: CAISGGGFATEAFF
cdr3_nt: TGTGCCATCAGTGGCGGAGGATTTGCCACTGAAGCTTTCTTT

d_call: NA
clone_size: many
v_call: TRBV29-1
j_call: TRBJ2-7
cdr3_aa: CSVRGWGTYEQYF
cdr3_nt: TGCAGCGTTCGCGGGTGGGGAACCTACGAGCAGTACTTC

d_call: NA
clone_size: few
v_call: TRBV4-3
j_call: TRBJ1-6
cdr3_aa: CASSQDSTRSPLHF
cdr3_nt: TGCGCCAGCAGCCAAGATTCGACTAGGTCACCCCTCCACTTT

d_call: TRBD2
clone_size: NA
v_call: TRBV27
j_call: TRBJ2-7
cdr3_aa: CASISLAGDEQYF
cdr3_nt: TGTGCCAGCATCTCACTAGCGGGAGACGAGCAGTACTTC

d_call: TRBD2
clone_size: few
v_call: TRBV2
j_call: TRBJ2-1
cdr3_aa: CASSKTSGPYNEQFF
cdr3_nt: TGTGCCAGCAGCAAGACTAGCGGGCCTTACAATGAGCAGTTCTTC

d_call: TRBD1
clone_size: few
v_call: TRBV2
j_call: TRBJ2-4
cdr3_aa: CASSDPGGAKNIQYF
cdr3_nt: TGTGCCAGCAGTGACCCAGGGGGAGCCAAAAACATTCAGTACTTC